This TCR beta chain was captured in a study of T cell responses to AZD1222 COVID-19 vaccine. Regarding the study as a whole: Researchers took repertoire samples only after the peak T cell response had come.

Regarding this clone: Its antigen is unknown.

Only in-frame clones appear in the TCRdb table, and some are missing; sequencing was by immunoSEQ multiplex PCR. This table holds fewer than 200,000 clones, 85% to 90% found once. The CDR3 is 13 residues long. Germline V gene data show CDR1 as SNHLY and CDR2 as FYNNEI. The V end lost 3 bases, the J end lost 9 bases, and 14 bases lay between the germline ends. The chain joins TRBV2 to TRBJ1-2; D possibly corresponds to TRBD1 (6 bases). The material was peripheral blood, obtained on day 0 of AZD1222 vaccination. The clonotype comes from an adult in good health. The CDR3 sequence is CASSDPPGESYTF. DNA of the CDR3: TGTGCCAGCAGTGATCCCCCAGGGGAGAGCTACACCTTC.